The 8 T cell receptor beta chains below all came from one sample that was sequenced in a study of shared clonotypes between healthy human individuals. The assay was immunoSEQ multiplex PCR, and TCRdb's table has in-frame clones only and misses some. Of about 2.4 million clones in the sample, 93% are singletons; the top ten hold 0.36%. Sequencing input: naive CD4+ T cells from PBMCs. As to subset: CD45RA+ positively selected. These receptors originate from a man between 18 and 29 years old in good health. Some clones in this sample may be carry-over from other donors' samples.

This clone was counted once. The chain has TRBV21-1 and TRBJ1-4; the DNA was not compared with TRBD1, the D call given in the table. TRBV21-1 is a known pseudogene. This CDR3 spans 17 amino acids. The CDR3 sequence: CASSLGDRTTTNEKLFF. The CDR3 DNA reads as TGTGCCAGCAGCCTAGGCGACAGAACGACAACTAATGAAAAACTGTTTTTT.

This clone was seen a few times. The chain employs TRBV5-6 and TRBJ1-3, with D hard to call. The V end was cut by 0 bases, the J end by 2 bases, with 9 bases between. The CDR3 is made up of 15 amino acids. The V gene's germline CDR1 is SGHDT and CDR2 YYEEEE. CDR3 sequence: CASSLAWEAGNTIYF. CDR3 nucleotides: TGTGCCAGCAGCTTGGCCTGGGAAGCTGGAAACACCATATATTTT.

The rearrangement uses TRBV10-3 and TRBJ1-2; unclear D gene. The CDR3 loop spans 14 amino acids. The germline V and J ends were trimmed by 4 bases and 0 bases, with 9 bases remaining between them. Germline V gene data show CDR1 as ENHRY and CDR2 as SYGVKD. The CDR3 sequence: CAISVTATNYGYTF. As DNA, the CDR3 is TGTGCCATCAGTGTAACAGCGACTAACTATGGCTACACCTTC.

The CDR3 DNA is TGTGCCAGCAGCGTGGTTGGGAGAAACACCATATATTTT. Protein sequence: CASSVVGRNTIYF. This chain uses TRBV5-4 with TRBJ1-3; D is ambiguous. Germline CDR1 is SGHNT and CDR2 is YYREEE (reference sequence). The CDR3 covers 13 residues. Trimming removed 4 bases at V and 5 bases at J, with 10 bases between.

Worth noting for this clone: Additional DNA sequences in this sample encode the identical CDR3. The DNA for the CDR3 is TGTGCCAGCAGCCGGGACAGGGGCAGCAATCAGCCCCAGCATTTT. The encoded protein is CASSRDRGSNQPQHF. The chain carries TRBV6-5 and TRBJ1-5; 10 positions agree with TRBD1. The CDR3 covers 15 residues. CDR1 is MNHEY and CDR2 is SVGAGI in the germline V gene. The ends lost 6 bases at V and 1 base at J; junction bases unmatched: 3.

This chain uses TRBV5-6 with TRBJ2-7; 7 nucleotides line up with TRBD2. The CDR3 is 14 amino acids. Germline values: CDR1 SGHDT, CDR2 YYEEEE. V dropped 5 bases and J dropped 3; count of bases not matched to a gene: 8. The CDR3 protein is CASSKLAKSYEQYF. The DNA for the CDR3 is TGTGCCAGCAGTAAACTAGCGAAGAGCTACGAGCAGTACTTC.

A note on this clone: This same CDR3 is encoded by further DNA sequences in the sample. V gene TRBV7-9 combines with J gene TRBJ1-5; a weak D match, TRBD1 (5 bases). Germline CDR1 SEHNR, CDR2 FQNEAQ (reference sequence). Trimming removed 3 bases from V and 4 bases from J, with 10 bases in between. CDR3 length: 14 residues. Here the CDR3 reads CASSFGQGNQPQHF. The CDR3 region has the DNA TGTGCCAGCAGCTTCGGGCAGGGTAATCAGCCCCAGCATTTT.

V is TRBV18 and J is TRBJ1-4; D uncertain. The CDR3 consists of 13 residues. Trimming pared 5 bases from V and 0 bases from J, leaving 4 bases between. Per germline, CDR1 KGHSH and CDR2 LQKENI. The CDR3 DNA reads TGTGCCAGCTCAGAGGCAACTAATGAAAAACTGTTTTTT. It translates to CASSEATNEKLFF.